What follows are 9 T cell receptor beta chains derived from one specimen sequenced in a study of cytomegalovirus exposure and HLA in healthy donors. Primers included in the PCR were 60 Vbeta and 13 Jbeta primers. Using immunoSEQ multiplex PCR, the repertoire was profiled, and TCRdb retains in-frame clones only, with some absent. The sample totals 100,000 to 150,000 clones. The specimen was PBMCs. The receptors originated from a man aged 18 to 30 in good health and CMV-seronegative.

This rearrangement joins TRBV9 to TRBJ2-5; D may be TRBD2 (6 bases). There are 14 residues in the CDR3. Deletions cut 0 bases from V and 5 bases from J, with 11 bases between. Germline-derived CDR1 and CDR2 are SGDLS and YYNGEE. The CDR3, as DNA: TGTGCCAGCAGCGTAGGGTCCCGGGAGGAGACCCAGTACTTC. Amino acids: CASSVGSREETQYF.

The CDR3 nucleotides are TGCGCCAGCAGCCAAACCCAGGGCGGTGATGGCTACACCTTC. The encoded protein is CASSQTQGGDGYTF. J is TRBJ1-2 and V is TRBV4-1; tentatively, D is TRBD1 (5 bases). CDR3 length equals 14 residues. Trimming pared 2 bases from V and 6 bases from J, leaving 13 bases between. Germline-derived CDR1 and CDR2 are MGHRA and YSYEKL.

This sequence joins TRBV4-1 and TRBJ1-4; D might be TRBD1 (5 bases). Germline loops: CDR1 MGHRA, CDR2 YSYEKL. There are 14 residues in the CDR3. V was shortened by 2 bases and J by 7 bases, with 11 bases between the two germline ends. The CDR3 DNA reads as TGCGCCAGCAGCCAAACGGGGGTGGGTGAAAAACTGTTTTTT. It encodes CASSQTGVGEKLFF.

The rearrangement joins TRBV2 to TRBJ2-7, with TRBD1 identical over 7 bases. Germline CDR1 is SNHLY and CDR2 is FYNNEI. V was pared by 4 bases and J by 0 bases, with 3 bases of the junction left unmatched. The CDR3 is 14 residues long. The CDR3 reads CASSVQGSSYEQYF. The CDR3 bases are TGTGCCAGCAGTGTACAGGGGAGCTCCTACGAGCAGTACTTC.

V is TRBV28 and J is TRBJ2-7; D gene unclear. This CDR3 comprises 12 residues. From germline, CDR1 is MDHEN and CDR2 SYDVKM. The V end lost 8 bases, the J end lost 3 bases, and 11 bases lay between the germline ends. The CDR3 reads CASGRLNYEQYF. CDR3 nucleotide sequence: TGTGCCAGCGGCCGCCTCAACTACGAGCAGTACTTC.

The gene calls are TRBV5-1 and TRBJ2-3; a possible D gene is TRBD1 (7 bases). The CDR3 consists of 14 residues. V was shortened by 4 bases and J by 3 bases, with 12 bases between the two germline ends. Germline-derived CDR1 and CDR2 are SGHRS and YFSETQ. CDR3 protein: CASSPTGRTDTQYF. As DNA, the CDR3 is TGCGCCAGCAGCCCGACAGGGAGGACAGATACGCAGTATTTT.

This chain uses TRBV27 with TRBJ2-3; maybe TRBD2 (6 bases). CDR1 and CDR2 (germline): MNHEY, SMNVEV (reference sequence). The V end lost 3 bases, the J end lost 1 base, and 11 bases lay between the germline ends. There are 15 residues in the CDR3. This CDR3 is CASSFWKRGTDTQYF. The CDR3 bases are TGTGCCAGCAGTTTTTGGAAGCGGGGCACAGATACGCAGTATTTT.

The chain joins TRBV7-9 to TRBJ2-7; TRBD2 is a possible D gene (5 bases). The CDR3 sequence is 14 residues long. Germline V gene lookup returns CDR1 SEHNR and CDR2 FQNEAQ (reference sequence). The CDR3 DNA follows: TGTGCGATCCCTCGGGAAGGCCCCGCCGACGAGCAGTACTTC. It codes for CAIPREGPADEQYF.

The chain is built from TRBV5-1 and TRBJ2-5, with D perhaps matching TRBD2 (6 bases). Trimming stripped 2 bases from V and 1 base from J, with 15 bases between. Germline-derived CDR1 and CDR2 are SGHRS and YFSETQ. The CDR3 length is 16 residues. Written as DNA, the CDR3 is TGCGCCAGCAGCTTAGGAGGGGCGATATCCCAAGAGACCCAGTACTTC. It is translated as CASSLGGAISQETQYF.